This TCR beta chain emerged from a study of T-cell reconstitution after alpha-beta-depleted transplantation in children. This clonotype has a count of ten or more. Antigen: not known. Using unique molecular identifiers, the investigators prepared the TCRbeta library. A single record per CDR3 protein comes from TCRdb applying MiXCR to the PCR reads. This table has nearly 250,000 distinct CDR3 sequences, around 7.8% appearing once. Study results and caveats: Some patients owed their high day-60 TCRbeta diversity to surviving recipient T cells and thymic progenitors. About two months after transplant, alpha-beta T cells reportedly came from several hundred expanded graft clones. The authors attributed T-cell counts and diversity one year after transplant mostly to newly produced T cells.

The material was PBMCs, mostly from graft donor cells, obtained 180 days after TCRalphabeta/CD19-depleted stem cell transplant. This sequence originates from a male patient younger than 18 who had a stem cell transplant for acute lymphoblastic leukemia, so the T cells may come from the graft donor.

CDR3 sequence: CASRGGERPEAFF. The CDR3 bases are TGTGCCAGCCGAGGGGGAGAGAGACCTGAAGCTTTCTTT. This rearrangement joins TRBV12-3 or TRBV12-4 to TRBJ1-1; a possible D gene is TRBD1 (6 bases). The V gene lost 8 bases and the J gene lost 6 bases, with 16 bases spanning the gap. CDR3 size: 13 residues.